The 2 T cell receptor beta chains below come from one sample, sequenced in a study of cytomegalovirus exposure and HLA in healthy donors. The PCR used 60 Vbeta and 13 Jbeta primers. TCRdb's table, derived via immunoSEQ multiplex PCR, lists solely in-frame clones and lacks some. The specimen's table records roughly 72,000 clones. Sequencing was done on a sample of PBMCs. The receptors derive from a man aged 18-30 years in good health and CMV-seropositive.

The rearrangement links TRBV19 to TRBJ2-7; 9 nucleotides match TRBD1. Germline V CDR1 and CDR2: LNHDA, SQIVND (reference sequence). The ends lost 1 base at V and 2 bases at J; junction bases unmatched: 18. The length of the CDR3 is 20 residues. Here the CDR3 reads CASSIAYTGGKTTTTYEQYF. CDR3 nucleotides: TGTGCCAGTAGTATAGCTTACACAGGGGGCAAGACAACTACCACCTACGAGCAGTACTTC.

The chain recombines TRBV30 with TRBJ2-5, with 9 bases lining up with TRBD1. This CDR3 region has 16 residues. Germline CDR1 is GTSNPN and CDR2 is SVGIG (reference sequence). J lost 11 bases, V lost 2 bases, and 18 bases had no gene match. The CDR3 reads CAWSPWTGARGREQYF. The CDR3 bases are TGTGCCTGGAGTCCCTGGACAGGGGCGCGGGGGCGAGAGCAGTACTTC.